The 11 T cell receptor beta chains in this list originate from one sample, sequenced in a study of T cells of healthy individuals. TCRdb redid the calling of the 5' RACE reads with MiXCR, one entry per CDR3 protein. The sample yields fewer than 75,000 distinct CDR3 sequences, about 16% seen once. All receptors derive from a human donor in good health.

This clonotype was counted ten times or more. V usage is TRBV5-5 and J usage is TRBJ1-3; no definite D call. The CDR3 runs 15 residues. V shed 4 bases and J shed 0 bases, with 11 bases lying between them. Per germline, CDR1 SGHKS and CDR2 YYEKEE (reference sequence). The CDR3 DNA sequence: TGTGCCAGCAGCCCTGGACTCATCTCTGGAAACACCATATATTTT. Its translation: CASSPGLISGNTIYF.

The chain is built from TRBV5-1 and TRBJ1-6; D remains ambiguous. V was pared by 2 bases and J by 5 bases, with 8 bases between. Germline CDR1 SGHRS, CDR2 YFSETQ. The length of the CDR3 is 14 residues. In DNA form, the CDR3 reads TGCGCCAGCAGCTTCTCAGATGATAATTCACCCCTCCACTTT. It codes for CASSFSDDNSPLHF.

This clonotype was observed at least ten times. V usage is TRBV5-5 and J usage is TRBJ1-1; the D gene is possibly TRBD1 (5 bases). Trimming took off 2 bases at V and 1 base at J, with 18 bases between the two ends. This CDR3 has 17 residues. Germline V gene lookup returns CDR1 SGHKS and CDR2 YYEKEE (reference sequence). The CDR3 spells CASSLVPRERGNTEAFF. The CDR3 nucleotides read TGTGCCAGCAGCTTAGTTCCCAGGGAGAGGGGGAACACTGAAGCTTTCTTT.

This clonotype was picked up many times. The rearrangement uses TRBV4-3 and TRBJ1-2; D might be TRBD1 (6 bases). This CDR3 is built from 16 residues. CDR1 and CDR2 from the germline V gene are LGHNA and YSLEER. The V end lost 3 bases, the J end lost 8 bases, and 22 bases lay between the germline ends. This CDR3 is CASSQNLGRGPQGYTF. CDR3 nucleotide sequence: TGCGCCAGCAGCCAGAACCTAGGGCGGGGGCCACAAGGCTACACCTTC.

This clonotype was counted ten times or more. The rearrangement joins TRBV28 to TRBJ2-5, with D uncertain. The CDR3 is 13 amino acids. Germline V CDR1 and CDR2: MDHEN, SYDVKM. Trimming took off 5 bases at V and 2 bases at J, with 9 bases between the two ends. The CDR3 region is CASSLGLQETQYF. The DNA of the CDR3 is TGTGCCAGCAGTCTGGGGTTACAAGAGACCCAGTACTTC.

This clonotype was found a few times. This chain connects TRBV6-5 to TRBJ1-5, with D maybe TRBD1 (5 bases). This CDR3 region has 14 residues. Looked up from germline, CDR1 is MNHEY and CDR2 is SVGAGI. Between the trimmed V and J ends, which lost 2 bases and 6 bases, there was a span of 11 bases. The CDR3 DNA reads TGTGCCAGCAGTTACAGGGGATTGGGTCAGCCCCAGCATTTT. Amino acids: CASSYRGLGQPQHF.

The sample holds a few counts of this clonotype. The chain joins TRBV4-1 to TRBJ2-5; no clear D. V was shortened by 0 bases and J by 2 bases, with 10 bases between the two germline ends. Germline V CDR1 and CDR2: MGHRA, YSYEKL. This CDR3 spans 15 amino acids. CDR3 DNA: TGCGCCAGCAGCCAAGATCCGAACAGACAAGAGACCCAGTACTTC. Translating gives CASSQDPNRQETQYF.

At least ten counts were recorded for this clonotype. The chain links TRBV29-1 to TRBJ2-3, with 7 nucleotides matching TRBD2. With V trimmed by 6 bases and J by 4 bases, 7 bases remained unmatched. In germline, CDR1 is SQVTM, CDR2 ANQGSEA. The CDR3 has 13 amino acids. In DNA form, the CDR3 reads TGCAGCGTCCGACTAGCAGTGGCAGATACGCAGTATTTT. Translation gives CSVRLAVADTQYF.

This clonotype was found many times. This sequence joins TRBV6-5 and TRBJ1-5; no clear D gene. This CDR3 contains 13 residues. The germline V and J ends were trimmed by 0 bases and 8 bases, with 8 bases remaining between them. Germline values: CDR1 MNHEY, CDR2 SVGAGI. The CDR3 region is CASSYSIREPQHF. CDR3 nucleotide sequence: TGTGCCAGCAGTTACTCGATTAGAGAGCCCCAGCATTTT.

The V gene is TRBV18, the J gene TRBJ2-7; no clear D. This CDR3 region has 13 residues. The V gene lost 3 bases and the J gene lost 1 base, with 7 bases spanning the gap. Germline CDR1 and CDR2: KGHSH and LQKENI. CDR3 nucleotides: TGTGCCAGCTCACCCCACTATTCCTACGAGCAGTACTTC. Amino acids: CASSPHYSYEQYF.

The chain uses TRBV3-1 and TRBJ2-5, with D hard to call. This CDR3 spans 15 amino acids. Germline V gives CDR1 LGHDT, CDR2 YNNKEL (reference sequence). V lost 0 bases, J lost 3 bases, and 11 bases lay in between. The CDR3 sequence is CASSQDLGIKETQYF. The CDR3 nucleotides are TGTGCCAGCAGCCAAGATCTGGGAATCAAAGAGACCCAGTACTTC.